The rows below give T cell receptor beta chains drawn from one sample of a study of shared clonotypes between healthy human individuals. The protocol was immunoSEQ multiplex PCR, while the TCRdb copy is restricted to in-frame clones and leaves out a portion. The data hold millions of clones, with roughly 94% observed a single time. The sample was naive CD4+ T cells sorted from blood. These receptors originate from a young man in good health. Each CDR3 is given with its conserved first and last residue. Each record gives: clone size, D gene, J gene, V gene, CDR3 DNA, CDR3 protein. The D gene is left open where the match is weak. Not all rows give a size; the values are once, few, many and, for expanded clones, a class.

- | - | TRBJ2-3 | TRBV5-6 | TGTGCCAGCAGGGGCCTAGCCCTCCCCACGGGCACAGATACGCAGTATTTT | CASRGLALPTGTDTQYF
- | - | TRBJ2-2 | TRBV5-1 | TGCGCCAGCAGCTTGGATGGGGGAACGGGCACCGGGGAGCTGTTTTTT | CASSLDGGTGTGELFF
- | - | TRBJ1-5 | TRBV13 | TGTGCCAGCAGCCCCCTGCCCGTTCAATTTAGGACAGCTGATCAGCCCCAGCATTTT | CASSPLPVQFRTADQPQHF
once | - | TRBJ2-1 | TRBV20-1 | TGCAGTGCTAGTCACCATGAGCAGTTCTTC | CSASHHEQFF
- | - | TRBJ1-4 | TRBV4-3 | TGCGCCAGCAGCCAAGGGGTATTAGGGCAATCTCTCCCATTGGAAAAACTGTTTTTT | CASSQGVLGQSLPLEKLFF
once | TRBD2 | TRBJ2-5 | TRBV11-3 | TGTGCCAGCAGCTTAGGACTAGCGCCGGGTGAGGAGACCCAGTACTTC | CASSLGLAPGEETQYF
- | TRBD1 | TRBJ2-7 | TRBV11-2 | TGTGCCAGCAGCTCAACCGGGACAGGGGTCGAGCAGTACTTC | CASSSTGTGVEQYF
- | - | TRBJ1-3 | TRBV18 | TGTGCCAGCTCACCGCAGGACTCTGGAAACACCATATATTTT | CASSPQDSGNTIYF
- | - | TRBJ1-2 | TRBV6-5 | TGTGCCAGCGGAACTATGAATGTCCCCTACACCTTC | CASGTMNVPYTF
- | - | TRBJ2-1 | TRBV2 | TGTGCCAGCAGCGGCGGGACACGTTGGGATGAGCAGTTCTTC | CASSGGTRWDEQFF